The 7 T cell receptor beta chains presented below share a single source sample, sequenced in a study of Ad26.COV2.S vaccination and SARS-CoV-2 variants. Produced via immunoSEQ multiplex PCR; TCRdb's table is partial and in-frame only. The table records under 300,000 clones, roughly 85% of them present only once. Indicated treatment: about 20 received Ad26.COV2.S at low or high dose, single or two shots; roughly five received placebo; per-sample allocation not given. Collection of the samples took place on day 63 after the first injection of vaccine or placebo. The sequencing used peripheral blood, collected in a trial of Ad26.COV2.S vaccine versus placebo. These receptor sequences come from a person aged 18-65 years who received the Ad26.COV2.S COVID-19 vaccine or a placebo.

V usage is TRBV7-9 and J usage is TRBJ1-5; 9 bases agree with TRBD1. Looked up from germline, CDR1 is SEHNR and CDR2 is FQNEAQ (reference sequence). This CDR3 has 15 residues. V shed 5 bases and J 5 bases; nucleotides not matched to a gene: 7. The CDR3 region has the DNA TGTGCCAGCAGCCCTGGGACAGGGATCTATCAGCCCCAGCATTTT. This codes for CASSPGTGIYQPQHF. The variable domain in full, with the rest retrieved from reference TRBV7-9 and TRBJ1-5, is DTGVSQNPRHKITKRGQNVTFRCDPISEHNRLYWYRQTLGQGPEFLTYFQNEAQLEKSRLLSDRFSAERPKGSFSTLEIQRTEQGDSAMYLCASSPGTGIYQPQHFGDGTRLSIL.

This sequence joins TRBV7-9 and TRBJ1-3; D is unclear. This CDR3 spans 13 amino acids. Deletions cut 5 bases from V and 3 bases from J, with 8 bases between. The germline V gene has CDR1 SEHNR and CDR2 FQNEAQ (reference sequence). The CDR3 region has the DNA TGTGCCAGCAGCCCTTCTGGTGGAAACACCATATATTTT. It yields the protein CASSPSGGNTIYF. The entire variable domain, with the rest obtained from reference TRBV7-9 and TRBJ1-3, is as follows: DTGVSQNPRHKITKRGQNVTFRCDPISEHNRLYWYRQTLGQGPEFLTYFQNEAQLEKSRLLSDRFSAERPKGSFSTLEIQRTEQGDSAMYLCASSPSGGNTIYFGEGSWLTVV.

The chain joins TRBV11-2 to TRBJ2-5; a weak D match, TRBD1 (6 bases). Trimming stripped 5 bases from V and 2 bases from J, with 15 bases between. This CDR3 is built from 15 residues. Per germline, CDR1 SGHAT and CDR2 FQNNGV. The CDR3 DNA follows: TGTGCCAGCAGCCGCGTCGGGACAAAGCAAGAGACCCAGTACTTC. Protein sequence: CASSRVGTKQETQYF.

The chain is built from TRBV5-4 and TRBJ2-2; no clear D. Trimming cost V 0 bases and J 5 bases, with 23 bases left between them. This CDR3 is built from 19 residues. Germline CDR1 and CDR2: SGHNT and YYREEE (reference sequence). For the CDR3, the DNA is TGTGCCAGCAGCTTGGCCTCGGCTTTAGGCGAGGAGTTTACCGGGGAGCTGTTTTTT. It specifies CASSLASALGEEFTGELFF.

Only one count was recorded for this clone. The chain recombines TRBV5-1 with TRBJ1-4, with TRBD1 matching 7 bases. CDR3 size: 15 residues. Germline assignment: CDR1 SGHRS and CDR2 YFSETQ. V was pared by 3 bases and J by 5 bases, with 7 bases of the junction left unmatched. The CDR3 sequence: CASSSLGQRNEKLFF. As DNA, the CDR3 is TGCGCCAGCAGCTCCCTGGGACAGCGGAATGAAAAACTGTTTTTT.

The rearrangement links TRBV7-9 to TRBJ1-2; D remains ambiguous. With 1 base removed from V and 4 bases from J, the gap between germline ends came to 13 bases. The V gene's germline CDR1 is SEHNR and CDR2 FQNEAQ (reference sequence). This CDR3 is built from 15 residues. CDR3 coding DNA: TGTGCCAGCAGCTTAGGAGTGTCCCCTACCTATGGCTACACCTTC. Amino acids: CASSLGVSPTYGYTF.

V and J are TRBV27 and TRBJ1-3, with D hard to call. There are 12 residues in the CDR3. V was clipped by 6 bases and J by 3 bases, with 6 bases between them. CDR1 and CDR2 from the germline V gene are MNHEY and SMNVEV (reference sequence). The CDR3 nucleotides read TGTGCCAGCAGATCCGATGGAAACACCATATATTTT. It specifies CASRSDGNTIYF.